The 21 T cell receptor beta chains reported below all come from one sample, sequenced in a study of control samples from healthy donors and cancer patients. This table comes from immunoSEQ multiplex PCR, and its TCRdb copy is limited to in-frame clones, with some not included. The sample records 90,000 to 100,000 clones, 88% being singletons. Sequencing input: blood. All receptors come from a woman between 70 and 85 years old in good health.

This chain uses TRBV19 with TRBJ2-7; 7 bases line up with TRBD1. CDR1 is LNHDA, CDR2 SQIVND, per germline (reference sequence). The CDR3 is made up of 14 amino acids. V lost 5 bases to trimming and J lost 3 bases; unmatched junction nucleotides: 7. CDR3 DNA: TGTGCCAGTAGTGTGGGGACAGTGCGCTACGAGCAGTACTTC. Protein product: CASSVGTVRYEQYF.

The rearrangement links TRBV4-1 to TRBJ2-1, with a possible D match to TRBD1 (7 bases). The V and J ends lost 0 bases and 7 bases respectively, with 16 bases between them. Germline CDR1 reads MGHRA; CDR2 reads YSYEKL. The CDR3 contains 16 residues. The CDR3 reads CASSQEEGAPLNEQFF. The CDR3 nucleotides read TGCGCCAGCAGCCAAGAGGAGGGGGCCCCATTAAATGAGCAGTTCTTC.

This chain joins TRBV30 and TRBJ2-1, with 14 bases matching TRBD2. Germline values: CDR1 GTSNPN, CDR2 SVGIG (reference sequence). The trim removed 2 bases at V and 4 bases at J, leaving 4 bases unmatched. This CDR3 is 16 amino acids long. The CDR3 coding sequence is TGTGCCTGGAGTCTGGGGACTAGCGGGAGATACAATGAGCAGTTCTTC. As protein: CAWSLGTSGRYNEQFF. The full variable domain, its missing parts supplied by reference TRBV30 and TRBJ2-1, is SQTIHQWPATLVQPVGSPLSLECTVEGTSNPNLYWYRQAAGRGLQLLFYSVGIGQISSEVPQNLSASRPQDRQFILSSKKLLLSDSGFYLCAWSLGTSGRYNEQFFGPGTRLTVL.

The gene calls are TRBV14 and TRBJ2-4; 7 positions match TRBD2. CDR3 length equals 12 residues. V dropped 3 bases and J dropped 13; count of bases not matched to a gene: 6. Germline V lookup: CDR1 SGHDN, CDR2 FVKESK. DNA for the CDR3: TGTGCCAGCAGCCAGTCGTCGGGAGGCCAGTACTTC. This sequence encodes CASSQSSGGQYF.

This chain links TRBV6-5 with TRBJ1-1; D might be TRBD1 (5 bases). With 8 bases removed from V and 0 bases from J, the gap between germline ends came to 13 bases. There are 14 residues in the CDR3. The germline V gene has CDR1 MNHEY and CDR2 SVGAGI. The CDR3 reads CASLKGFVNTEAFF. The CDR3 nucleotides read TGTGCCAGCCTAAAGGGGTTTGTGAACACTGAAGCTTTCTTT.

Only a few counts were recorded for this clone. V and J are TRBV15 and TRBJ1-3; TRBD1 is a possible D gene (5 bases). Germline V gene data show CDR1 as LNHNV and CDR2 as YYDKDF (reference sequence). V was pared by 5 bases and J by 3 bases, with 14 bases between. The CDR3 sequence is 15 residues long. CDR3 nucleotide sequence: TGTGCCACCAGCTTGACCAAGGGGATTGGAAACACCATATATTTT. Its translation: CATSLTKGIGNTIYF.

This clone was recorded only once. CDR3 sequence: CASSVERVPYNEQFF. CDR3 coding DNA: TGTGCCAGCAGCGTAGAACGGGTTCCGTACAATGAGCAGTTCTTC. This chain links TRBV9 with TRBJ2-1; D is ambiguous. Trimming removed 0 bases at V and 4 bases at J, with 11 bases between. The V gene's germline CDR1 is SGDLS and CDR2 YYNGEE. The CDR3 is 15 amino acids.

V is TRBV6-5 and J is TRBJ1-3; D not resolved. V dropped 2 bases and J dropped 0 bases, with 11 bases sitting between them. The CDR3 contains 16 residues. Germline loops: CDR1 MNHEY, CDR2 SVGAGI. CDR3 in amino acids: CASSYTLPASGNTIYF. CDR3 in DNA: TGTGCCAGCAGTTACACTCTCCCGGCCTCTGGAAACACCATATATTTT.

The count of this clone is one. The V call is TRBV7-9, the J call TRBJ1-6; TRBD1 might be the D (6 bases). The ends were cut back, 5 bases at V and 10 bases at J, with 21 bases in the middle. Germline CDR1 and CDR2: SEHNR and FQNEAQ (reference sequence). This CDR3 comprises 16 residues. The DNA for the CDR3 is TGTGCCAGCAGCCTATCATCAGGGGTCGGGGTCTCACCCCTCCACTTT. It specifies CASSLSSGVGVSPLHF.

As DNA, the CDR3 is TGTGCCAGCATCATTAATAGCGGGGGCCAAGAGACCCAGTACTTC. As protein: CASIINSGGQETQYF. The chain links TRBV11-2 to TRBJ2-5, with 9 bases matching TRBD2. V trimming: 7 bases; J trimming: 1 base; junction bases outside the gene matches: 7. This CDR3 region has 15 residues. In germline, CDR1 is SGHAT, CDR2 FQNNGV. The whole variable domain, filled in from reference TRBV11-2 and TRBJ2-5, reads EAGVAQSPRYKIIEKRQSVAFWCNPISGHATLYWYQQILGQGPKLLIQFQNNGVVDDSQLPKDRFSAERLKGVDSTLKIQPAKLEDSAVYLCASIINSGGQETQYFGPGTRLLVL.

The chain couples TRBV5-1 to TRBJ2-7; 7 nucleotides line up with TRBD2. CDR3 length: 16 residues. V gave up 4 bases and J gave up 4 bases; unmatched junction bases: 14. CDR1 is SGHRS and CDR2 is YFSETQ in the germline V gene. The CDR3 spells CASSPGGADNGYEQYF. The CDR3 DNA follows: TGCGCCAGCAGCCCGGGGGGAGCAGATAATGGATACGAGCAGTACTTC.

The chain recombines TRBV11-1 with TRBJ2-7; D uncertain. CDR1 is SGHAT and CDR2 is FQDESV in the germline V gene (reference sequence). The CDR3 is 12 amino acids. Deletions cut 5 bases from V and 7 bases from J, with 12 bases between. The CDR3 loop reads CASSPNVVEQYF. Here the CDR3 DNA reads TGTGCCAGCAGCCCAAATGTGGTTGAGCAGTACTTC.

The chain employs TRBV5-1 and TRBJ2-5; 8 positions agree with TRBD2. Looked up from germline, CDR1 is SGHRS and CDR2 is YFSETQ. The CDR3 consists of 15 residues. The V and J ends lost 4 bases and 1 base, in that order; junction bases with no gene match: 6. CDR3: CASSRSGGGQETQYF. In DNA, the CDR3 is TGCGCCAGCAGCCGGAGCGGGGGTGGCCAAGAGACCCAGTACTTC.

The V and J genes are TRBV10-3 and TRBJ2-5; tentative D call: TRBD2 (5 bases). V lost 0 bases and J lost 7, with 12 bases in between. The CDR3 totals 14 residues. Germline values: CDR1 ENHRY, CDR2 SYGVKD. The CDR3: CAISESRTRGTQYF. The CDR3 DNA sequence: TGTGCCATCAGTGAGTCAAGAACTAGAGGGACCCAGTACTTC.

Only a few counts were recorded for this clone. This chain links TRBV29-1 with TRBJ2-2; D call uncertain. V gave up 7 bases and J gave up 1 base, with 10 bases separating them. This CDR3 has 13 residues. Looked up from germline, CDR1 is SQVTM and CDR2 is ANQGSEA. The CDR3 DNA reads as TGCAGCGCCGAAGGACGGAACACCGGGGAGCTGTTTTTT. This gives the protein CSAEGRNTGELFF.

This rearrangement joins TRBV27 to TRBJ1-1; possibly TRBD1 for D (5 bases). The CDR3 sequence is 13 residues long. The germline V gene encodes CDR1 MNHEY and CDR2 SMNVEV (reference sequence). Trimming shortened V by 2 bases and J by 5 bases, and 9 bases separated the two germline ends. The CDR3 sequence: CASSLVEGTEAFF. The CDR3 bases are TGTGCCAGCAGTTTAGTTGAGGGGACTGAAGCTTTCTTT.

The chain couples TRBV4-1 to TRBJ2-3; 10 bases fit TRBD2. Per the germline V gene, CDR1 is MGHRA and CDR2 is YSYEKL. The length of the CDR3 is 16 residues. Unmatched junction bases numbered 4, after V lost 0 bases and J lost 4 bases. The CDR3 bases are TGCGCCAGCAGCCAAGAAGCGGGAGGGAAGGCAGATACGCAGTATTTT. It codes for CASSQEAGGKADTQYF.

This clone has a single count. V usage is TRBV2 and J usage is TRBJ2-2; 8 bases line up with TRBD2. The CDR3 is 15 amino acids. V lost 9 bases to trimming and J lost 4 bases; unmatched junction nucleotides: 10. The germline CDR1 and CDR2 sequences are SNHLY and FYNNEI. The CDR3 reads CASKRGSGGTGELFF. CDR3 nucleotides: TGTGCCAGTAAAAGGGGGAGCGGGGGCACCGGGGAGCTGTTTTTT.

This sequence joins TRBV6-5 and TRBJ1-1; no clear D. This CDR3 has 13 amino acids. The germline CDR1 and CDR2 sequences are MNHEY and SVGAGI. Deletions cut 5 bases from V and 6 bases from J, with 13 bases between. The DNA for the CDR3 is TGTGCCAGCAGTCCCTCTGGGAGGGCTGAAGCTTTCTTT. This translates into CASSPSGRAEAFF.

The V call is TRBV3-1 (or the pseudogene TRBV3-2), the J call TRBJ2-7; D remains unclear. V shed 5 bases and J shed 0 bases, with 14 bases lying between them. Looked up from germline, CDR1 is LGHDT and CDR2 is YNNKEL (reference sequence). The CDR3 contains 15 residues. DNA of the CDR3: TGTGCCAGCAGCAGATCGACGGTCTTCTCCTACGAGCAGTACTTC. This sequence encodes CASSRSTVFSYEQYF.

A few counts support this clone. The CDR3 bases are TGTGCCAGCAGCCAATTCAGGGGGCAGGCTAATGAAAAACTGTTTTTT. Its protein is CASSQFRGQANEKLFF. V usage is TRBV3-1 (or the pseudogene TRBV3-2) and J usage is TRBJ1-4, with 8 bases lining up with TRBD1. CDR1 LGHDT and CDR2 YNNKEL come from the germline V gene (reference sequence). Losses at the gene ends were 2 bases for V and 3 bases for J; bases not matched to a gene: 5. CDR3 length: 16 residues.